This TCR beta chain was retrieved from a study of T-cell memory formation after mild COVID-19. Study observations and caveats: Among CD4+ contracting clones, most were CM and EM, and CD8+ ones EMRA. Detection of some responders pre-infection suggested pre-existing cross-reactive memory T cells participated.

Sample barcodes and UMIs were carried by the TCR alpha and TCR beta cDNA libraries that 5'RACE generated with constant-segment primers. TCRdb reprocessed the 5' RACE reads via MiXCR and lists one record per CDR3 protein. Among 200,000 or so distinct CDR3 sequences listed, about 9.2% were seen once. V gave up 5 bases and J gave up 1 base, with 11 bases separating them. Germline V gives CDR1 MGHDK, CDR2 SYGVNS. The CDR3 contains 14 residues. Ten or more counts support this clonotype. Its specificity is unknown. The rearrangement uses TRBV25-1 and TRBJ1-1; D gene uncertain. This TCR derives from a man aged 18 to 29 who had mild COVID-19 (a few samples of this study predate the infection). Cell type and time point are not known. Sequenced sample: PBMCs or a T cell subset sorted from them (not recorded which). The CDR3 DNA reads TGTGCCAGCAGTCCTCGGACTGGGAACACTGAAGCTTTCTTT. Its translation: CASSPRTGNTEAFF.